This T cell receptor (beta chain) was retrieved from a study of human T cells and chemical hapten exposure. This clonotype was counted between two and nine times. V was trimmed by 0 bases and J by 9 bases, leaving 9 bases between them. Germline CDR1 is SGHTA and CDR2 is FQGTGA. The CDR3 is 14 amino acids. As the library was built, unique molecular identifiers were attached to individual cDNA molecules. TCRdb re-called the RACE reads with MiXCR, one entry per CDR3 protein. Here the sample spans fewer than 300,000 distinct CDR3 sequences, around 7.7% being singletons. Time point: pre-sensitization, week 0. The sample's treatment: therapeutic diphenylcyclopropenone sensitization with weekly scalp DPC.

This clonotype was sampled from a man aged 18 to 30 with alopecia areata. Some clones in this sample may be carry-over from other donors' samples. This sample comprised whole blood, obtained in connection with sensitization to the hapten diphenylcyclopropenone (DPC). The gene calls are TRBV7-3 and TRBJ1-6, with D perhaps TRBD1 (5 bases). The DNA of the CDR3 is TGTGCCAGCAGCTTAACAGGGGCGAGTTCACCCCTCCACTTT. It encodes CASSLTGASSPLHF. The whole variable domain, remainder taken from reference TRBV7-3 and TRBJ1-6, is GAGVSQTPSNKVTEKGKYVELRCDPISGHTALYWYRQSLGQGPEFLIYFQGTGAADDSGLPNDRFFAVRPEGSVSTLKIQRTERGDSAVYLCASSLTGASSPLHFGNGTRLTVT.